This paragraph reports one T cell receptor beta chain. This clone has only a few counts. What this receptor recognizes is not known. Qualities for individual bases were not recorded, and no much larger clone is one base off. Libraries were built with the immunoSEQ multiplex PCR assay. For the multiplex PCR, a mixture combining 60 forward primers for TCR Vbeta segments and 13 reverse primers for TCR Jbeta segments was used. The CDR3 region of rearranged TCR beta genes was amplified from genomic DNA with a multiplex PCR assay. The Illumina HiSeq System was used to sequence the amplified TCR beta libraries as 87-base-pair reads. Under the source paper's analysis protocol: A later analysis counted about 80 million unique TCR beta chains across the approximately 700 repertoires, and some 12 million of these chains were shared by at least two donors. Raw reads were error-corrected and collapsed into unique sequences by a nearest-neighbor algorithm in which closely related sequences were merged to remove PCR and sequencing errors. V, D and J gene segments were assigned by aligning CDR3 sequences to IMGT reference sequences. Each retained sequence needed at least a six-nucleotide match to both a V gene segment and a J gene segment. Rearrangements were classified as productive when the CDR3 lacked stop codons and remained in frame with V and J, and all other rearrangements were classified as non-productive. Following IMGT convention, CDR3 was defined as the stretch from the second conserved V-encoded cysteine up to the conserved J-encoded phenylalanine. The earlier analysis of roughly 590 of the donors excluded any sequence lacking an unambiguous match to a single V gene segment. An earlier analysis of several hundred of the donors called V segments functional above 56.7% productive rearrangements and segregating when the between-donor standard deviation exceeded 5%. To diagnose cytomegalovirus status from the catalog of TCR beta chain sequences, a statistical classification framework was built. A later analysis assigned V and J genes by comparing TCR nucleotide sequences with IMGT/GENE-DB human TR gene sequences. The TCRdist pipeline was used in a later analysis to assign CDR3 sequences and most-parsimonious VDJ recombination scenarios. In a later analysis, every TCR beta chain was defined by the combination of its CDR3 amino acid sequence and its V-gene family, and reads without a unique V-gene family were dropped. A later analysis removed 550 to 700 highly shared, low-generation-probability nucleotide sequences to deal with suspected cross-contamination and a sequencing artifact. For each public chain, a later analysis derived a clonal expansion index from normalized ranks of inferred template counts within each repertoire. Generation probabilities in a later analysis came from a VDJ recombination model fitted to out-of-frame rearrangements, and those results were checked against IGoR. A later analysis scored TCR-TCR, TCR-HLA and TCR-CMV co-occurrence with hypergeometric tests, applying a repertoire-size bias correction to TCR pairs. False discovery rates were estimated in a later analysis by permuting HLA or CMV assignments 20 times. In a later analysis, co-occurring TCRs were grouped using DBSCAN, and TCRdist sequence similarity was added for clustering within HLA-allele-positive subsets. Repertoires with fewer than 30,000 or more than 120,000 public chains were left out of co-occurrence clustering, as were a few repertoires with anomalous nucleotide sharing. TCRdb carries this immuneACCESS record with in-frame sequences only. Its versions omit some clonotypes, under half of them owing to an unresolved V gene in the studies checked, with the rest unexplained. Clone size and the V and J calls come from that table; the DNA yielded D and trimming. The sample profile shows more than 150,000 clones; roughly 77% of them were found once. Roughly 7.6% of the sample belongs to the ten largest clones.

This specimen comes from a study of cytomegalovirus exposure and HLA in healthy donors (dated by TCRdb to about 2017). Regarding the complete study: An earlier analysis of some 500 of the donors reported more than 250 Gb of sequence data and 100 million to 130 million unique TCR beta sequences from about 200 million T cells. An early release covering over 500 HLA-typed donors comprised about 310 gigabases of sequencing data and around 80 million unique TCR sequences. The genetic ancestry cluster associated with self-reported Caucasian donors included roughly 84% of the approximately 400 genotyped donors. The aim of the study was to test whether cataloging public T cell receptors could identify signatures of past pathogen exposure. The study profiled the T cell repertoires of about 720 subjects by immunosequencing and related them to cytomegalovirus serostatus. Along with the approximately 650-subject first cohort, a separate validation cohort of over a hundred different subjects was used. To predict cytomegalovirus infection status, the study brought together high-throughput TCR immunosequencing, statistical association of individual TCRs with disease status, and machine learning. A later analysis re-analyzed previously published TCR beta repertoires from several hundred donors and added high-resolution HLA genotyping to study TCR occurrence patterns. Rather than drawing on any new phenotypic data, the later analysis identified candidate immune exposures from TCR beta sequences and the way those sequences occurred across donors. In an earlier analysis of 550 to 700 of the donors, high-throughput TCR beta sequencing was used to judge whether each TCR beta V gene segment behaved as functional or pseudogenic. Donor age, sex, ethnicity and CMV serostatus were collected together with the repertoire data. Genome-wide SNP genotypes for about 60% of the roughly 670 donors were used in a later genetic analysis, which treated that subset as a discovery cohort. Every repertoire in the discovery cohort had been generated on one and the same sequencing platform. Both class I and class II loci were covered by HLA typing, at four-digit resolution. The number of donors typed differed by locus, with 629-630 for A, B, C, DRB1 and DQB1, more than 500 for DQA1, 600 to 610 for DPA1, and over 400 for DPB1. About 5 DR-DQ haplotypes were handled as single units for association and clustering, since linkage in the cohort was strong. Among some 410 genotyped donors of the cohort, an average of approximately 240,000 unique TCR beta nucleotide sequences was sequenced per donor, of which about 19% were non-productive.

What the authors observed across the whole study: Across donors, most TCR sequences were observed very rarely, whereas some public TCRs were present in many individuals. The earlier analysis of nearly 600 of the donors excluded approximately 17 rarely observed V segments, including chromosome 9 orphons, because counts were too low. A later analysis associated about 17,000 TCR beta sequences with specific HLA alleles at a false discovery rate of 0.05. A total of 150 to 200 TCR beta chains were listed by the study as associated with cytomegalovirus. In a later analysis, HLA-associated TCR beta chains were found to be more clonally expanded and to have lower generation probabilities than equally common non-associated chains. A later analysis reported that several top co-occurrence clusters appeared linked to parvovirus B19, influenza, CMV and Epstein-Barr virus. A further reported finding was that TCR beta sequences accurately predicted the HLA-A and HLA-B alleles for most subjects in the first cohort. The authors suggested that the approach could potentially be generalized to other disease states and immunological phenotypes. Roughly uniform sequencing depth across donors was assumed in presence/absence analyses, although this assumption may not hold. Immune exposure information for the cohort was limited to CMV serostatus. Only TCR beta chains were sequenced in this cohort, and the absence of alpha or paired-chain data limited detectable features. When HLA alleles, especially DR and DQ, strongly co-occurred, TCR associations were difficult to assign to individual alleles. Cytomegalovirus status was reported to be diagnosed by the classifier with high specificity and sensitivity in both the original and validation cohorts. A later analysis found that TCR association rates varied across HLA loci, with DRB1 alleles showing the most associated TCRs and HLA-C alleles the fewest. A group of highly shared sequence variants was considered likely to be a technical artifact of the sequencing pipeline. In an earlier analysis of over 550 of the donors, most TCR beta V segments were observed in productive rearrangements about 90% or about 30% of the time, broadly matching IMGT annotations. Correlated functional status among segregating V segments might be attributable to linkage disequilibrium, but an unknown experimental factor could not be ruled out. Three of the identified cytomegalovirus-associated TCR beta chains were confirmed in vitro to be specific for cytomegalovirus antigens. Because HLA typing was unavailable for some donors at each locus, only the typed subset was used in association tests. Compared with the roughly 670-donor mean, donors in an Asian-associated ancestry cluster had fewer N-insertions in productive TCRs, according to a later genetic analysis. In a later genetic analysis, a missense DCLRE1C variant was associated with V-gene and J-gene trimming of TCR beta chains, and the association was replicated in an independent cohort. In a later analysis, most CMV-associated TCR beta chains were found to appear HLA-restricted, with HLA associations seemingly driven largely by CMV exposure.

The cohort was made up of 650 to 700 healthy bone marrow donors. All cohort members were sampled while nominally healthy, although unrecorded immune exposures were likely present. The donor tested CMV seropositive and was one of the 289 seropositive cohort members. A peripheral blood sample was provided by each donor, and peripheral blood mononuclear cells were used for TCR beta sequencing. The Qiagen DNeasy Blood Extraction Kit was used to extract genomic DNA from the blood cell samples. The clonotype comes from a woman between 40 and 50 years old in good health and CMV-seropositive. The material sequenced was PBMCs.

The CDR3 has the sequence CASSQTGVNEQFF. The DNA reads as follows: TGCGCCAGCAGCCAAACAGGGGTCAATGAGCAGTTCTTC. The V and J segments used are TRBV4-1 and TRBJ2-1, and 7 junctional nucleotides match TRBD1. The CDR3 covers 13 residues, taking in both the cysteine and the phenylalanine. The kept DNA is CDR3 alone, 39 bases in frame from the first base. V is cut back by 2 bases and J by 6 bases, with 1 base in the junction unmatched. Per the germline V gene, MGHRA is the CDR1 and YSYEKL is the CDR2.